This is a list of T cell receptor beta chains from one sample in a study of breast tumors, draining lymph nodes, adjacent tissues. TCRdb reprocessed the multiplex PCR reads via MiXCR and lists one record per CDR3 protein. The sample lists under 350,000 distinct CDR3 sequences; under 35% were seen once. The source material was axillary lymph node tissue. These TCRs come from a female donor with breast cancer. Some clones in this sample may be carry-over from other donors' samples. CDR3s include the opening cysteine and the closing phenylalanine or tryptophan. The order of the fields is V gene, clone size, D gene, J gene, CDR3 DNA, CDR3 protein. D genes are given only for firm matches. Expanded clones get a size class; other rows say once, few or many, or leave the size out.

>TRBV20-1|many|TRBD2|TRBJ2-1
TGCAGTGCTAGAGAAGGTAGCGGGAGCTCCTACAATGAGCAGTTCTTC
CSAREGSGSSYNEQFF
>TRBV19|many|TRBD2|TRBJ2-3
TGTGCCAGTAGTCCCGTAACTAGCGGGAGGGCCGGAGATACGCAGTATTTT
CASSPVTSGRAGDTQYF
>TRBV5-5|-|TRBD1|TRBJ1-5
TGTGCCAGCAGCCGAACAGGGGGGGTTGGCGATCAGCCCCAGCATTTT
CASSRTGGVGDQPQHF
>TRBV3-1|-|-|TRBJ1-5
TGTGCCAGCAGCCAAGATAATACGAATCAGCCCCAGCATTTT
CASSQDNTNQPQHF
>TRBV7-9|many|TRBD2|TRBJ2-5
TGTGCCAGCAGCTTAGGGGTAGCGGGGGGTCCGGAGACCCAGTACTTC
CASSLGVAGGPETQYF
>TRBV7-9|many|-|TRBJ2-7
TGTGCCAGCAGCTTGTCCTTCTACGAGCAGTACTTC
CASSLSFYEQYF
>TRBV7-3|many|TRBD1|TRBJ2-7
TGTGCCAGCAGCTTCGGGACAGGGAGAGAGCAGTACTTC
CASSFGTGREQYF
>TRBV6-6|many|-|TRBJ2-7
TGTGCCAGCAAGTTGGGTTCCGAGCAGTACTTC
CASKLGSEQYF
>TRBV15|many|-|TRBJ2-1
TGTGCCACCAGCGTGAATCCCTCCTACAATGAGCAGTTCTTC
CATSVNPSYNEQFF
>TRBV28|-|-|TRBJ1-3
TGTGCCAGCAGCACCGGGACCTCTGGAAACACCATATATTTT
CASSTGTSGNTIYF
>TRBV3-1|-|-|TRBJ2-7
TGTGCCAGCAGTCTCGGACTAAAATACGAGCAGTACTTC
CASSLGLKYEQYF
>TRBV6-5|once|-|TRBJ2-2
TGTGCCAGCAGTGAACTGGGGGGCACGAACACCGGGGAGCTGTTTTTT
CASSELGGTNTGELFF
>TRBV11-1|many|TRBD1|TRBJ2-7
TGTGCCAGCAGCCCGGGGGACAGGGTTAGCTCCTACGAGCAGTACTTC
CASSPGDRVSSYEQYF
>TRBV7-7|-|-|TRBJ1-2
TGTGCTAGAGAGGCAGCTAACTATGGCTACACCTTC
CAREAANYGYTF
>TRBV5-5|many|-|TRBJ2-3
TGTGCCAGCAGCTTGGCCGTGGCGTTTGGGGGGGATACGCAGTATTTT
CASSLAVAFGGDTQYF
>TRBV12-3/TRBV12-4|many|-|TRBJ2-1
TGTGCCAGCAGTTTAGCGCAGGGGTTCTACAATGAGCAGTTCTTC
CASSLAQGFYNEQFF
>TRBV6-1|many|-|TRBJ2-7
TGTGCCAGCAGGTTTAACAAGATAGACTACGAGCAGTACTTC
CASRFNKIDYEQYF
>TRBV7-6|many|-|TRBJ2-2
TGTGCCAGCAGCTTAGATCAGACCGGGGAGCTGTTTTTT
CASSLDQTGELFF
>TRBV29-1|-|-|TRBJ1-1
TGCAGCGCTGAACAGGGTGGGGGAATAACTGAAGCTTTCTTT
CSAEQGGGITEAFF
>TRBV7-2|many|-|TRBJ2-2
TGTGCCAGCAGCTTAGTGCGGTTGGCGAACACCGGGGAGCTGTTTTTT
CASSLVRLANTGELFF
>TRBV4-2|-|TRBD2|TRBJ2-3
TGTGCCAGCAGCCAAGATTTTCAAGCGGGAGCCCAGCCAGATACGCAGTATTTT
CASSQDFQAGAQPDTQYF
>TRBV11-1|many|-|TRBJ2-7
TGTGCCAGCAGCTCCGGCGGTGGCAAACCTCACGAGCAGTACTTC
CASSSGGGKPHEQYF
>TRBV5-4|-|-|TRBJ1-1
TGTGCCAGCAGCGAAAGTCAACAGGGCGCTGAAGCTTTCTTT
CASSESQQGAEAFF